A selection of T cell receptor beta chains follows, all from one sample in a study of precursors of human CD4 cytotoxic T cells. TCRdb recomputed calls from the reads with MiXCR, one row per CDR3 protein. Seen here are hundreds of distinct CDR3 sequences, approximately 19% observed once, and the top ten hold more than 10%. The specimen was memory CD4+ T cells from blood (PBMCs). All receptors derive from a human donor in good health. Both conserved end residues are part of each CDR3. D genes are given only for firm matches. The size entry is marked missing in some rows and otherwise reads once, few, many or a size class.

J gene | D gene | clone size | V gene | CDR3 protein | CDR3 DNA
TRBJ2-2 | - | large | TRBV27 | CASSSIERPRVTGELFF | TGTGCCAGCAGTTCGATTGAGAGGCCAAGGGTCACCGGGGAGCTGTTTTTT
TRBJ2-5 | - | large | TRBV12-3/TRBV12-4 | CASTKDGNPQETQYF | TGTGCCAGCACTAAAGACGGAAATCCTCAAGAGACCCAGTACTTC
TRBJ2-5 | - | large | TRBV7-6 | CASSPPRAEETQYF | TGTGCCAGCAGCCCTCCCCGGGCGGAAGAGACCCAGTACTTC
TRBJ2-3 | - | large | TRBV5-6 | CASSLGFEDTQYF | TGTGCCAGCAGCTTGGGGTTCGAGGATACGCAGTATTTT
TRBJ2-1 | - | few | TRBV5-5 | CASSFEFLIGEQFF | TGTGCCAGCAGCTTTGAGTTTTTGATAGGTGAGCAGTTCTTC
TRBJ2-5 | - | few | TRBV5-5 | CASNQVGRETQYF | TGTGCCAGCAACCAAGTCGGCCGAGAGACCCAGTACTTC
TRBJ2-5 | - | - | TRBV4-2 | CASSQVGGPVQETQYF | TGTGCCAGCAGCCAAGTCGGGGGCCCGGTCCAAGAGACCCAGTACTTC
TRBJ1-5 | - | large | TRBV6-1 | CASLDMMNQPQHF | TGTGCCAGCCTCGACATGATGAATCAGCCCCAGCATTTT
TRBJ2-5 | - | large | TRBV20-1 | CSAREIKETQYF | TGCAGTGCTAGAGAAATAAAAGAGACCCAGTACTTC
TRBJ1-2 | - | - | TRBV24-1 | CATSPTGTNYGYTF | TGTGCCACCAGTCCGACAGGAACTAACTATGGCTACACCTTC
TRBJ2-3 | - | - | TRBV6-5 | CASSYSRAPYSTDTQYF | TGTGCCAGCAGTTACTCGCGCGCGCCGTACAGCACAGATACGCAGTATTTT
TRBJ2-1 | - | large | TRBV20-1 | CSAQLMNEQFF | TGCAGTGCTCAATTAATGAATGAGCAGTTCTTC
TRBJ2-1 | TRBD2 | large | TRBV20-1 | CSADPGLAKDNEQFF | TGCAGTGCTGACCCGGGACTAGCGAAGGACAATGAGCAGTTCTTC
TRBJ1-4 | - | few | TRBV5-4 | CASSLRGTGLGEKLFF | TGTGCCAGCAGCTTGCGGGGAACAGGGTTGGGTGAAAAACTGTTTTTT
TRBJ1-2 | - | large | TRBV7-9 | CASSPTRDNINYGYTF | TGTGCCAGCAGCCCGACAAGGGACAATATTAACTATGGCTACACCTTC
TRBJ1-3 | - | few | TRBV4-3 | CASSQVEHTSGNTIYF | TGCGCCAGCAGCCAAGTGGAACATACCTCTGGAAACACCATATATTTT
TRBJ1-5 | - | large | TRBV5-1 | CASSLGQPNQPQHF | TGCGCCAGCAGCTTGGGGCAGCCCAATCAGCCCCAGCATTTT
TRBJ2-3 | TRBD2 | - | TRBV20-1 | CSASPRASGSTDTQYF | TGCAGTGCTAGCCCTAGGGCTAGCGGGTCCACAGATACGCAGTATTTT